The entry below gives a single TCR beta chain sequence along with its context. V was clipped by 6 bases and J by 0 bases; unmatched bases: 8. The CDR3 extends over 16 amino acids. In germline, CDR1 is KGHSH, CDR2 LQKENI. The data stem from a study of T cell changes during pregnancy in multiple sclerosis. The data were produced by immunoSEQ multiplex PCR, yet TCRdb's version contains in-frame clones alone and is incomplete. This sample has 70,000 to 75,000 clones, with approximately 94% found just once. Sequencing used peripheral blood, obtained in the second trimester of pregnancy. This TCR was sampled from a female donor in good health, enrolled as a control in a pregnancy study. The rearrangement uses TRBV18 and TRBJ2-3, with 8 bases fitting TRBD2. CDR3 residues: CASSPGGGGSTDTQYF. In DNA form, the CDR3 reads TGTGCCAGCTCGCCTGGAGGCGGGGGGAGCACAGATACGCAGTATTTT.